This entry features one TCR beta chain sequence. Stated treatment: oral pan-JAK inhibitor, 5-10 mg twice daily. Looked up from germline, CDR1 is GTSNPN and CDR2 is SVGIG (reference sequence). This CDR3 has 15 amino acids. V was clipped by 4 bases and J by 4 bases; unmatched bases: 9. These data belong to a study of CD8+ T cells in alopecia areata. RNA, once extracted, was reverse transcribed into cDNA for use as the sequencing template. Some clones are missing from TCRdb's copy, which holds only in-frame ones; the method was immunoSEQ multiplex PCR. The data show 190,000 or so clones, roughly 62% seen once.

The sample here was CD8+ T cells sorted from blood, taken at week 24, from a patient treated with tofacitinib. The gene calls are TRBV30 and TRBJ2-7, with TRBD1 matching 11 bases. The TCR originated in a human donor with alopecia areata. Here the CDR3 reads CAWNGGTGGWYEQYF. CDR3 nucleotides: TGTGCCTGGAATGGAGGGACAGGGGGATGGTACGAGCAGTACTTC. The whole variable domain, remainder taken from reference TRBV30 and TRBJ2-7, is SQTIHQWPATLVQPVGSPLSLECTVEGTSNPNLYWYRQAAGRGLQLLFYSVGIGQISSEVPQNLSASRPQDRQFILSSKKLLLSDSGFYLCAWNGGTGGWYEQYFGPGTRLTVT.